These 2 T cell receptor beta chains originate from one sample sequenced in a study of blood T cell repertoires in COVID-19. Some clones are missing from TCRdb's copy, which holds only in-frame ones; the method was immunoSEQ multiplex PCR. The repertoire holds about 260,000 clones, with 85% to 90% as singletons. Source material: PBMCs or T cells enriched from blood (not recorded which). Source of these receptors: a woman aged 25 to 39 with acute COVID-19.

V usage is TRBV15 and J usage is TRBJ1-5; D uncertain. Looked up from germline, CDR1 is LNHNV and CDR2 is YYDKDF (reference sequence). V gave up 0 bases and J gave up 3 bases, with 12 bases separating them. This CDR3 is built from 16 residues. The CDR3 protein is CATSRDQPGNNQPQHF. CDR3 DNA: TGTGCCACCAGCAGAGATCAACCCGGGAACAATCAGCCCCAGCATTTT.

The V call is TRBV7-9, the J call TRBJ2-1; D perhaps matches TRBD2 (6 bases). From germline, CDR1 is SEHNR and CDR2 FQNEAQ (reference sequence). Trimming left V 5 bases short and J 2 bases short, with 16 bases between. This CDR3 region has 16 residues. The CDR3 DNA reads as TGTGCCAGCAGCCAACCATGGGACTCCGCCTACAATGAGCAGTTCTTC. The encoded protein is CASSQPWDSAYNEQFF.